This T cell receptor beta chain was sequenced during a study of shared clonotypes between healthy human individuals. The method was immunoSEQ multiplex PCR; TCRdb's version includes in-frame clones alone and lacks a portion of them. This sample yields 2 million to 3 million clones, of which 80% to 95% are seen a single time; 0.36% belongs to the top ten. CDR1 and CDR2 from the germline V gene are SGHNT and YENEEA. The CDR3 covers 15 residues. Trimming cost V 0 bases and J 5 bases, with 11 bases left between them. This clone turned up a few times. This clonotype originated in a man between 18 and 35 years old in good health. Some clones in this sample may be carry-over from other donors' samples. What was sequenced was naive CD4+ T cells from PBMCs. Documented subset: CD45RA+ positively selected. V is TRBV11-3 and J is TRBJ2-1; either TRBD1 or TRBD2 may fit D (6 bases each). CDR3 amino acids: CASSLEGGLNNEQFF. In nucleotides, the CDR3 is TGTGCCAGCAGCTTAGAAGGGGGACTTAACAATGAGCAGTTCTTC.